This T cell receptor (beta chain) was sequenced during a study of cytomegalovirus exposure and HLA in healthy donors. PCR was performed using 60 Vbeta and 13 Jbeta primers. How the authors handled the data: Roughly 10 million shared chains were among approximately 80 million unique TCR beta chains counted in a later analysis. TCRdb's table, derived via immunoSEQ multiplex PCR, lists solely in-frame clones and lacks some. The DNA was the basis for D and trimming; V, J and clone size are from that table. Here the sample spans under 300,000 clones, roughly 88% being singletons. Remarks on this clone: Its specificity is unknown.

Study outcomes and limitations: According to the study, 180 or so TCR beta chains were cytomegalovirus-associated.

This TCR was sampled from a man aged 40-50 years in good health and CMV-seropositive. Sequencing input: PBMCs.

CDR3 region: CASSTSDRAKSSYNEQFF. Written as DNA, the CDR3 is TGTGCCAGCAGTACGAGCGACAGGGCTAAAAGCTCCTACAATGAGCAGTTCTTC. The V and J genes are TRBV28 and TRBJ2-1; 7 bases are shared with TRBD1. Germline loops: CDR1 MDHEN, CDR2 SYDVKM. The CDR3 is 18 amino acids. Losses at the gene ends were 5 bases for V and 0 bases for J; bases not matched to a gene: 13.